These T cell receptor beta chains were read from a single sample in a study of blood T cell repertoires in COVID-19. TCRdb keeps only in-frame clones here, not all; method: immunoSEQ multiplex PCR. In the table there are 70,000 to 95,000 clones, around 82% of which are singletons. Sequencing was performed on peripheral blood. These receptors were obtained from a man aged 60 to 69 with COVID-19, enrolled during active disease. CDR3s include the opening cysteine and the closing phenylalanine or tryptophan. Fields, in order: D gene, V gene, J gene, clone size, CDR3 DNA, CDR3 protein. D genes are given only for firm matches. Only some rows state a clone size, as once, few, many or a class for expanded clones.

>NA|TRBV2|TRBJ2-1|NA
TGTGCCAGCATAGCCCCCTCCTACAATGAGCAGTTCTTC
CASIAPSYNEQFF
>NA|TRBV3-1/TRBV3-2|TRBJ2-5|NA
TGTGCCAGCAGCCAAGAGCTGACTACTAGCCAAGAGACCCAGTACTTC
CASSQELTTSQETQYF
>NA|TRBV5-5|TRBJ2-2|NA
TGTGCCAGCAGAAATACAGGGCCCCACGACACCGGGGAGCTGTTTTTT
CASRNTGPHDTGELFF
>TRBD2|TRBV6-5|TRBJ2-7|NA
TGTGCCACCCGCGGGAGAGACCCTGCGGTCTACGAGCAGTACTTC
CATRGRDPAVYEQYF
>NA|TRBV18|TRBJ2-7|NA
TGTGCCAGCTCCCCCTCCGGGAGAGCCTACGAGCAGTACTTC
CASSPSGRAYEQYF
>NA|TRBV6-5|TRBJ2-3|few
TGTGCCAGCAGTTACCGGGGGAGCAGAACAGATACGCAGTATTTT
CASSYRGSRTDTQYF
>NA|TRBV12-3/TRBV12-4|TRBJ2-2|NA
TGTGCCAGCAGTTTGAGGTACACCGGGGAGCTGTTTTTT
CASSLRYTGELFF
>NA|TRBV9|TRBJ1-3|NA
TGTGCCAGCAGCGTAGACAGCTGGGGGGGACACTCTGGAAACACCATATATTTT
CASSVDSWGGHSGNTIYF
>NA|TRBV14|TRBJ1-4|once
TGTGCCAGCAGCCGGGCCTTGGGTACTAATGAAAAACTGTTTTTT
CASSRALGTNEKLFF
>NA|TRBV19|TRBJ1-6|NA
TGTGCCAGTAGTATCGGGCAGGGGCCCTCCTATAATTCACCCCTCCACTTT
CASSIGQGPSYNSPLHF
>TRBD2|TRBV19|TRBJ2-7|NA
TGTGCCAGTAAGGGGGCTAGCGGGAGAGCCGAGCAGTACTTC
CASKGASGRAEQYF
>TRBD2|TRBV7-2|TRBJ2-7|NA
TGTGCCAGCAGCTTTGAGGGACTAATAAGCGAGCAGTACTTC
CASSFEGLISEQYF
>TRBD1|TRBV29-1|TRBJ2-1|once
TGCAGCGCTCTGGACAGGGAGAACAATGAGCAGTTCTTC
CSALDRENNEQFF
>NA|TRBV13|TRBJ1-1|NA
TGTGCCAGCAGCTTAGAGGCTCTGACAGGGAACACTGAAGCTTTCTTT
CASSLEALTGNTEAFF
>TRBD2|TRBV6-5|TRBJ2-3|once
TGTGCCAGCAGTCTAGCGGGGGGCACAGATACGCAGTATTTT
CASSLAGGTDTQYF
>TRBD2|TRBV18|TRBJ2-3|NA
TGTGCCAGCTCACCTAGCGGGGGATCAGATACGCAGTATTTT
CASSPSGGSDTQYF
>NA|TRBV7-3|TRBJ1-1|NA
TGTGCCAGCAGCATATCAGGGGATACTGAAGCTTTCTTT
CASSISGDTEAFF
>TRBD2|TRBV19|TRBJ2-7|NA
TGTGCCAGTAGTCCTTCCGACGGGGGGGGATACGAGCAGTACTTC
CASSPSDGGGYEQYF
>NA|TRBV29-1|TRBJ2-7|once
TGCAGCGTTGGCGGGGACGAGCAGTACTTC
CSVGGDEQYF
>TRBD2|TRBV9|TRBJ2-3|NA
TGTGCCAGCAAAGAGACTAGCTCGAGCACAGATACGCAGTATTTT
CASKETSSSTDTQYF
>TRBD1|TRBV2|TRBJ2-1|few
TGTGCCAGCAGGGACAGGGATCATGAGCAGTTCTTC
CASRDRDHEQFF
>TRBD1|TRBV29-1|TRBJ2-7|once
TGCAGCGTTGCACGGGACAGCTCCTACGAGCAGTACTTC
CSVARDSSYEQYF
>TRBD1|TRBV10-3|TRBJ1-1|NA
TGTGCCATCAGTCCACGACAGGGAGGAGTTGACACTGAAGCTTTCTTT
CAISPRQGGVDTEAFF
>NA|TRBV9|TRBJ2-7|NA
TGTGCCAGCAGCGTAGGGGGGGAGGTCTCCTACGAGCAGTACTTC
CASSVGGEVSYEQYF
>NA|TRBV18|TRBJ1-5|NA
TGTGCCAGCTCATCGACGGTGTTGCTAGCCCAGCATTTT
CASSSTVLLAQHF
>NA|TRBV6-5|TRBJ1-2|NA
TGTGCCAGCTCGTCGCGGGGGCAGACCAACTATGGCTACACCTTC
CASSSRGQTNYGYTF
>NA|TRBV10-3|TRBJ2-7|NA
TGTGCCATCAGGGGTCGGGAAACCTACGAGCAGTACTTC
CAIRGRETYEQYF
>NA|TRBV4-1|TRBJ2-7|NA
TGCGCCAGCAGCCAAGAACGGGGGGCACACGAGCAGTACTTC
CASSQERGAHEQYF
>NA|TRBV11-2|TRBJ1-2|once
TGTGCCAGCAGTTCCCAATTCCAGTTTATCGACAGATCTAACTATGGCTACACCTTC
CASSSQFQFIDRSNYGYTF
>TRBD2|TRBV13|TRBJ2-1|NA
TGTGCCAGCAGTCGTCTAACGCGGGGGGGTAACAATGAGCAGTTCTTC
CASSRLTRGGNNEQFF
>TRBD1|TRBV7-2|TRBJ1-1|NA
TGTGCCAGCAGCGGAGGGGGCAGCCGCACTGAAGCTTTCTTT
CASSGGGSRTEAFF
>NA|TRBV7-3|TRBJ2-1|NA
TGTGCCAGCAGCTTAGGACGGGGCGGGGCCCAGAGCTCCTACAATGAGCAGTTCTTC
CASSLGRGGAQSSYNEQFF
>NA|TRBV5-1|TRBJ1-3|NA
TGCGCCAGCAGCTTGAACGGGGGTAAGGGAAACACCATATATTTT
CASSLNGGKGNTIYF
>NA|TRBV4-2|TRBJ2-5|NA
TGTGCCAGCAGCCAAGAGGGGGCGGCTAGCGGAATTCAAGAGACCCAGTACTTC
CASSQEGAASGIQETQYF
>NA|TRBV19|TRBJ2-2|NA
TGTGCCAGTAATGGACTGAACACCGGGGAGCTGTTTTTT
CASNGLNTGELFF
>TRBD1|TRBV5-6|TRBJ1-1|NA
TGTGCCAGCAGCCTCACAGGGGGGGTTGTGAACACTGAAGCTTTCTTT
CASSLTGGVVNTEAFF
>TRBD1|TRBV7-8|TRBJ2-3|NA
TGTGCCAGCAGCCCGAGGACAGGAGTTTCACATACGCAGTATTTT
CASSPRTGVSHTQYF
>TRBD1|TRBV5-1|TRBJ2-2|NA
TGCGCCAGCAGCTCCCTTCCCGGGACAGGGGTCACCGGGGAGCTGTTTTTT
CASSSLPGTGVTGELFF
>TRBD1|TRBV2|TRBJ2-2|once
TGTGCCAGAAACAGGGGAAACACCGGGGAGCTGTTTTTT
CARNRGNTGELFF
>TRBD1|TRBV9|TRBJ2-3|NA
TGTGCCAGCAGCGTTCCTTGGGTCGGGACAGGGGGGGCAGATACGCAGTATTTT
CASSVPWVGTGGADTQYF
>TRBD2|TRBV4-2|TRBJ2-1|NA
TGTGCCAGCAGCCAAGGTCCCCTAGCGGGAGGGCCCCACAATGAGCAGTTCTTC
CASSQGPLAGGPHNEQFF
>NA|TRBV19|TRBJ2-7|few
TGTGCCAGTAGTATTGACAGGTACTACGAGCAGTACTTC
CASSIDRYYEQYF
>TRBD2|TRBV7-2|TRBJ2-7|NA
TGTGCCAGCAGCTCCTACGCTCTAGCGGGAGCCGAGCAGTACTTC
CASSSYALAGAEQYF
>NA|TRBV6-5|TRBJ2-7|NA
TGTGCCAGCAGGGGCAACACGGACGAGCAGTACTTC
CASRGNTDEQYF
>TRBD2|TRBV5-5|TRBJ2-1|NA
TGTGCCAGCAGCTGGGAAATAGCGGGGAAGAACAATGAGCAGTTCTTC
CASSWEIAGKNNEQFF
>NA|TRBV9|TRBJ1-1|NA
TGTGCCAGCAGCGGCGCAGGGAACACTGAAGCTTTCTTT
CASSGAGNTEAFF
>NA|TRBV24-1|TRBJ2-3|NA
TGTGCCACCAGTGATCCCAGGGCAACAGATACGCAGTATTTT
CATSDPRATDTQYF
>TRBD1|TRBV29-1|TRBJ2-1|NA
TGCAGCGTTCCCCGACAGGGGTCCTACAATGAGCAGTTCTTC
CSVPRQGSYNEQFF
>TRBD1|TRBV5-1|TRBJ2-7|NA
TGCGCCAGCAGCTTGGTACAGGGGCTGGTCGAGCAGTACTTC
CASSLVQGLVEQYF